One and the same sample provided the 20 T cell receptor beta chains below, sequenced in a study of T-cell memory formation after mild COVID-19. TCRdb re-called the 5' RACE reads with MiXCR, one entry per CDR3 protein. Of about 140,000 distinct CDR3 sequences in the sample, roughly 15% were seen once. The source material was PBMCs or a T cell subset sorted from them (not recorded which). These receptors were obtained from an adult woman who had mild COVID-19 (a few samples of this study predate the infection). Cell type and time point are not known.

This chain links TRBV6-5 with TRBJ2-1; 9 bases are shared with TRBD1. Trimming took 5 bases from V and 6 from J; bases not matched to a gene: 14. This CDR3 spans 17 amino acids. CDR1 and CDR2 from the germline V gene are MNHEY and SVGAGI. CDR3 amino acids: CASSNRDRVGTGNEQFF. CDR3 in DNA: TGTGCCAGCAGTAACCGGGACAGGGTAGGGACAGGCAATGAGCAGTTCTTC.

CDR3 residues: CASSQDIQTSVYNEQFF. As DNA, the CDR3 is TGCGCCAGCAGCCAAGATATCCAGACTAGCGTCTACAATGAGCAGTTCTTC. The chain carries TRBV4-3 and TRBJ2-1, with 8 bases that match TRBD2. Germline V gives CDR1 LGHNA, CDR2 YSLEER. CDR3 length: 17 amino acids. V shed 0 bases, J shed 3 bases, and the junction held 7 bases outside the gene matches.

A few counts support this clonotype. This chain links TRBV7-9 with TRBJ1-4; maybe TRBD1 (6 bases). Germline CDR1 reads SEHNR; CDR2 reads FQNEAQ (reference sequence). Trimming took off 0 bases at V and 5 bases at J, with 13 bases between the two ends. The CDR3 has 16 amino acids. CDR3 loop: CASSLAQGTVNEKLFF. The DNA of the CDR3 is TGTGCCAGCAGCTTAGCGCAGGGGACGGTGAATGAAAAACTGTTTTTT.

This rearrangement joins TRBV7-9 to TRBJ2-1; the D call may be TRBD1 or TRBD2 (5 bases each). Germline V CDR1 and CDR2: SEHNR, FQNEAQ (reference sequence). There are 14 residues in the CDR3. Trimming took off 3 bases at V and 5 bases at J, with 11 bases between the two ends. CDR3: CASSFRDANNEQFF. The CDR3 DNA reads as TGTGCCAGCAGCTTCCGGGACGCTAACAATGAGCAGTTCTTC.

V is TRBV12-3 or TRBV12-4 and J is TRBJ2-7; TRBD2 matches 7 bases. The V segment lost 3 bases and the J segment 1 base; nucleotides outside the gene matches: 6. The CDR3 loop spans 15 amino acids. The CDR3 DNA sequence: TGTGCCAGCAGTTTGGGGAGGGACGGGTCCTACGAGCAGTACTTC. It yields the protein CASSLGRDGSYEQYF.

This clonotype was seen repeatedly, ten times or more. The chain joins TRBV18 to TRBJ2-7, with D perhaps TRBD1 (5 bases). There are 14 residues in the CDR3. CDR1 KGHSH and CDR2 LQKENI come from the germline V gene. V was shortened by 2 bases and J by 3 bases, with 11 bases between the two germline ends. The CDR3 DNA sequence: TGTGCCAGCTCACCAACAAACAGGCTCTACGAGCAGTACTTC. This encodes CASSPTNRLYEQYF.

The V gene is TRBV7-9, the J gene TRBJ2-1, with 14 bases matching TRBD2. The germline V gene encodes CDR1 SEHNR and CDR2 FQNEAQ (reference sequence). The CDR3 runs 20 residues. After removal of 7 bases from V and 1 base from J, the junction contained 15 bases not matched to a gene. CDR3 amino acids: CASTPVMGLAGVSSYNEQFF. Written as DNA, the CDR3 is TGTGCCAGCACCCCCGTAATGGGACTAGCGGGAGTCTCGTCCTACAATGAGCAGTTCTTC.

There are a few counts of this clonotype. V usage is TRBV5-1 and J usage is TRBJ2-5, with a possible D match to TRBD2 (6 bases). Germline-derived CDR1 and CDR2 are SGHRS and YFSETQ. V was cut by 4 bases and J by 5 bases, with 15 bases left in between. CDR3 size: 14 residues. DNA of the CDR3: TGCGCCAGCAGCACGGGACTTTATGGGGAGACCCAGTACTTC. Encoded protein: CASSTGLYGETQYF.

This clonotype turned up a few times. The J gene is TRBJ2-5, the V gene TRBV29-1; D is perhaps TRBD1 (5 bases). This CDR3 is built from 12 residues. Deletions cut 5 bases from V and 2 bases from J, with 9 bases between. Germline V gene lookup returns CDR1 SQVTM and CDR2 ANQGSEA. This CDR3 reads CSVHRGQETQYF. The CDR3 coding sequence is TGCAGCGTTCATAGGGGTCAAGAGACCCAGTACTTC.

The rearrangement uses TRBV12-3 or TRBV12-4 and TRBJ2-6; D is undetermined. The CDR3 length is 16 residues. The ends were cut back, 2 bases at V and 1 base at J, with 9 bases in the middle. The CDR3 is CASSLLGGSGANVLTF. As DNA, the CDR3 is TGTGCCAGCAGTTTATTGGGCGGATCTGGGGCCAACGTCCTGACTTTC.

This chain links TRBV24-1 with TRBJ2-1, with 7 bases fitting TRBD2. Unmatched junction bases numbered 13, after V lost 3 bases and J lost 6 bases. The CDR3 contains 17 residues. Germline CDR1 and CDR2: KGHDR and SFDVKD. CDR3 amino acids: CATSDPTSGRGFNEQFF. Written as DNA, the CDR3 is TGTGCCACCAGTGATCCCACATCGGGGAGGGGTTTCAATGAGCAGTTCTTC.

This clonotype was seen a handful of times. The V gene is TRBV5-1, the J gene TRBJ1-1, with D tentatively TRBD1 (6 bases). Looked up from germline, CDR1 is SGHRS and CDR2 is YFSETQ. The CDR3 length is 16 residues. Trimming removed 6 bases from V and 2 bases from J, with 20 bases in between. CDR3 sequence: CASTRLGGQPNTEAFF. Written as DNA, the CDR3 is TGCGCCAGCACCCGACTTGGCGGACAGCCAAACACTGAAGCTTTCTTT. Full variable domain (outside the CDR3, taken from reference TRBV5-1 and TRBJ1-1): KAGVTQTPRYLIKTRGQQVTLSCSPISGHRSVSWYQQTPGQGLQFLFEYFSETQRNKGNFPGRFSGRQFSNSRSEMNVSTLELGDSALYLCASTRLGGQPNTEAFFGQGTRLTVV.

This clonotype was seen a few times. The gene calls are TRBV3-1 and TRBJ2-3; tentative D call: TRBD2 (6 bases). V lost 3 bases, J lost 1 base, and 8 bases lay in between. The CDR3 runs to 14 residues. Germline V gene lookup returns CDR1 LGHDT and CDR2 YNNKEL (reference sequence). In nucleotides, the CDR3 is TGTGCCAGCAGCCAGCGGGGAGGCACAGATACGCAGTATTTT. Its translation is CASSQRGGTDTQYF.

This clonotype was seen a few times. The chain joins TRBV7-6 to TRBJ2-7; the match to TRBD2 covers 9 bases. V was clipped by 0 bases and J by 6 bases; unmatched bases: 3. Germline loops: CDR1 SGHVS, CDR2 FNYEAQ. This CDR3 is built from 14 residues. The CDR3 DNA sequence: TGTGCCAGCAGCTTAGCAGGACTAGCGAGCGAGCAGTACTTC. Translation: CASSLAGLASEQYF. Combining the CDR3 with reference TRBV7-6 and TRBJ2-7 gives the whole variable domain GAGVSQSPRYKVTKRGQDVALRCDPISGHVSLYWYRQALGQGPEFLTYFNYEAQQDKSGLPNDRFSAERPEGSISTLTIQRTEQRDSAMYRCASSLAGLASEQYFGPGTRLTVT.

J is TRBJ1-3 and V is TRBV5-6, with D unclear. Germline CDR1 and CDR2: SGHDT and YYEEEE. The V gene lost 4 bases and the J gene lost 2 bases, with 4 bases spanning the gap. The CDR3 consists of 12 residues. CDR3 coding DNA: TGTGCCAGCAGCCAACCTGGAAACACCATATATTTT. Translated, it gives CASSQPGNTIYF.

V and J are TRBV15 and TRBJ1-2; possible D gene TRBD1, 5 bases. The V gene's germline CDR1 is LNHNV and CDR2 YYDKDF (reference sequence). Trimming stripped 1 base from V and 6 bases from J, with 9 bases between. This CDR3 has 13 amino acids. CDR3 loop: CATSRGGVDGYTF. In DNA form, the CDR3 reads TGTGCCACCAGCAGAGGGGGGGTGGATGGCTACACCTTC. The full variable domain, in which reference TRBV15 and TRBJ1-2 provide the parts outside the CDR3, is DAMVIQNPRYQVTQFGKPVTLSCSQTLNHNVMYWYQQKSSQAPKLLFHYYDKDFNNEADTPDNFQSRRPNTSFCFLDIRSPGLGDTAMYLCATSRGGVDGYTFGSGTRLTVV.

This clonotype was counted only a few times. The V gene is TRBV10-3, the J gene TRBJ2-5; D uncertain. V was clipped by 0 bases and J by 2 bases, with 7 bases between them. Germline V gene lookup returns CDR1 ENHRY and CDR2 SYGVKD. The CDR3 loop spans 14 amino acids. The CDR3 region has the DNA TGTGCCATCAGTGAGTCGGTGGCGCAAGAGACCCAGTACTTC. The encoded protein is CAISESVAQETQYF.

This sequence joins TRBV29-1 and TRBJ2-7, with D perhaps given as TRBD1 or TRBD2 (7 bases each). The CDR3 extends over 13 amino acids. Trimming stripped 4 bases from V and 4 bases from J, with 14 bases between. The germline gives CDR1 SQVTM, CDR2 ANQGSEA. As DNA, the CDR3 is TGCAGCGTTGGGGGGGGACAGAGGTACGAGCAGTACTTC. The encoded protein is CSVGGGQRYEQYF.

This chain links TRBV3-1 with TRBJ2-7; no clear D gene. The CDR3 has 15 residues. The germline V and J ends were trimmed by 0 bases and 3 bases, with 12 bases remaining between them. Per germline, CDR1 LGHDT and CDR2 YNNKEL (reference sequence). The CDR3 nucleotides read TGTGCCAGCAGCCAAGATTCAGACGGCCGCTACGAGCAGTACTTC. Translated, it gives CASSQDSDGRYEQYF.

This clonotype occurred a few times. The V gene is TRBV5-1, the J gene TRBJ1-4; 10 bases agree with TRBD1. Germline V CDR1 and CDR2: SGHRS, YFSETQ. The J segment lost 8 bases and the V segment lost 3 bases, leaving 10 bases of the junction unmatched. CDR3 size: 16 residues. The CDR3: CASSWGQGISGEKLFF. The DNA of the CDR3 is TGCGCCAGCAGCTGGGGACAGGGGATAAGTGGAGAAAAACTGTTTTTT.